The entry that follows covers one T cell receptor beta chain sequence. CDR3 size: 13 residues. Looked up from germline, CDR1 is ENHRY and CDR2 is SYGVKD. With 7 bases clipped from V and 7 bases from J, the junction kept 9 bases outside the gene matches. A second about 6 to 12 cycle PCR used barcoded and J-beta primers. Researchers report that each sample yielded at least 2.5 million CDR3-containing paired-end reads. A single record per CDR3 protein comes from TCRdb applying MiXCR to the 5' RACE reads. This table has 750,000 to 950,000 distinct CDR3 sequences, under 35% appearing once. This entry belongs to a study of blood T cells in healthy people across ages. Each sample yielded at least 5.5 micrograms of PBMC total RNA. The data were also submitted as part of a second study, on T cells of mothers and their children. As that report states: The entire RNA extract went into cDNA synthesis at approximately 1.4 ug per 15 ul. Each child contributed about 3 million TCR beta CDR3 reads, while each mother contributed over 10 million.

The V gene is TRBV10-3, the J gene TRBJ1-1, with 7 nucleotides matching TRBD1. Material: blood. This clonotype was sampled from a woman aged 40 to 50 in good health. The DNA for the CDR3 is TGTGCCATCAATACCGGGACAGACAATGAAGCTTTCTTT. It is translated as CAINTGTDNEAFF.